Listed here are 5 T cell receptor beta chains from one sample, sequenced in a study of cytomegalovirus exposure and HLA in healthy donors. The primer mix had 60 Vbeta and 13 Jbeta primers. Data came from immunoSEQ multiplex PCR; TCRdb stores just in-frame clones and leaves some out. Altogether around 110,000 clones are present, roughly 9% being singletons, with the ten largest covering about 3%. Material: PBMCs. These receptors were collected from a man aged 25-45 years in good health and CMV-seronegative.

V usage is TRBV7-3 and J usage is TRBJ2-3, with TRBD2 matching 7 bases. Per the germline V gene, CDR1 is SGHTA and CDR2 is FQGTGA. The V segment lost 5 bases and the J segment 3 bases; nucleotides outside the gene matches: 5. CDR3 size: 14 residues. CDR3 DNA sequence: TGTGCCAGCAGCCGGGGAGGGAGTACAGATACGCAGTATTTT. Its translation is CASSRGGSTDTQYF.

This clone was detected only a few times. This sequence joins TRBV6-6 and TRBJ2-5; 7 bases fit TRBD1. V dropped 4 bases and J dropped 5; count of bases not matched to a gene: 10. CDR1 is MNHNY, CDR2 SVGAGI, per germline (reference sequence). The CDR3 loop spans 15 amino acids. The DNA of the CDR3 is TGTGCCAGCAGTTCTCCCCAGGGGGAAGAGGAGACCCAGTACTTC. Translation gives CASSSPQGEEETQYF.

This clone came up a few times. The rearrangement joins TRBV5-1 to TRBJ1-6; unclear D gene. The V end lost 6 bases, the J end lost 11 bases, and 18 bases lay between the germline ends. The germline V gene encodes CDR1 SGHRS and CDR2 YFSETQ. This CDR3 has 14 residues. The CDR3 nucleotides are TGCGCCAGCACCGAAGGAGAAGCCGTTACACCCCTCCACTTT. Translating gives CASTEGEAVTPLHF.

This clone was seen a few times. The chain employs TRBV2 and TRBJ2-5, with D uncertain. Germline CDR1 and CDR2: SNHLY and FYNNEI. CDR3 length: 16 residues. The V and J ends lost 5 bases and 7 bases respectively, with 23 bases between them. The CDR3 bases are TGTGCCAGCAGTCTCGATCCGCGAGGCCCGCACGGGACCCAGTACTTC. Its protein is CASSLDPRGPHGTQYF.

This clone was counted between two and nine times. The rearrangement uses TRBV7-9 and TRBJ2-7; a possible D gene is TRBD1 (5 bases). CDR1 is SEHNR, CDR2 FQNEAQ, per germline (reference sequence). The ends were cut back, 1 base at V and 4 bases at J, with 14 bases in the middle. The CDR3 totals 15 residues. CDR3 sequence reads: CASSLEDREPYEQYF. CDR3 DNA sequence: TGTGCCAGCAGCTTAGAAGACAGAGAACCTTACGAGCAGTACTTC.